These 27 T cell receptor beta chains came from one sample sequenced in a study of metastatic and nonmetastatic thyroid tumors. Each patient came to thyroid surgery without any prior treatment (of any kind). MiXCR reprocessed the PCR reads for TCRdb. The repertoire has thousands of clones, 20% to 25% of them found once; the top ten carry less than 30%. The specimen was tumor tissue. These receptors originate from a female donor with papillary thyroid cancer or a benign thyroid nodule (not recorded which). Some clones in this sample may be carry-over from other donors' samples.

CDR3 sequence reads: CASSPREDSGNTIYF. CDR3 DNA sequence: TGTGCCAGCAGCCCCCGGGAGGACTCTGGAAACACCATATATTTT. The genes are TRBV11-2 and TRBJ1-3, with unresolved D. CDR3 length: 15 residues. V lost 5 bases to trimming and J lost 0 bases, with 11 bases between them. CDR1 is SGHAT and CDR2 is FQNNGV in the germline V gene.

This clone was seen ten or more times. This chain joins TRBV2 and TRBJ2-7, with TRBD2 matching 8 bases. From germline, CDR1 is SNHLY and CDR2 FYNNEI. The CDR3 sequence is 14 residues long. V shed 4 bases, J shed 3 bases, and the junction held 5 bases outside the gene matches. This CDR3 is CASSGLAGLYEQYF. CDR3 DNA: TGTGCCAGCAGTGGGCTAGCGGGCCTCTACGAGCAGTACTTC.

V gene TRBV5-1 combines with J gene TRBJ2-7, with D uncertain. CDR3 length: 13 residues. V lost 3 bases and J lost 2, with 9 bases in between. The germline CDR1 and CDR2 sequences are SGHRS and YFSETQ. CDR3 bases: TGCGCCAGCAGCTACCGTGTGCCCTACGAGCAGTACTTC. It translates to CASSYRVPYEQYF.

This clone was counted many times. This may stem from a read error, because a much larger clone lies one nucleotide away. The CDR3 DNA sequence: TGTGCCAGCAGCTTACACCGGACTAGCTGGAACTCCTACAATGAGCAGTCCTTC. Translating gives CASSLHRTSWNSYNEQSF. J is TRBJ2-1 and V is TRBV7-6; TRBD2 matches 8 bases. Germline V gives CDR1 SGHVS, CDR2 FNYEAQ. CDR3 length: 18 amino acids.

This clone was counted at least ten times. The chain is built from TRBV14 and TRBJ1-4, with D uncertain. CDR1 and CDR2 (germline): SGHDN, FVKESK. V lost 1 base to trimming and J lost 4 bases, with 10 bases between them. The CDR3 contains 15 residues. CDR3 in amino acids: CASSQARVLNEKLFF. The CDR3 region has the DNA TGTGCCAGCAGCCAAGCGCGTGTTCTTAATGAAAAACTGTTTTTT.

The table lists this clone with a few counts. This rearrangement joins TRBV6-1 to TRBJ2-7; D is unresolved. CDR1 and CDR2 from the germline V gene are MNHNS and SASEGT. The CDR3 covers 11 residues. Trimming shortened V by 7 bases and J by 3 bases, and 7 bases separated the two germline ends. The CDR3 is CASTHSYEQYF. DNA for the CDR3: TGTGCCAGCACCCACAGCTACGAGCAGTACTTC.

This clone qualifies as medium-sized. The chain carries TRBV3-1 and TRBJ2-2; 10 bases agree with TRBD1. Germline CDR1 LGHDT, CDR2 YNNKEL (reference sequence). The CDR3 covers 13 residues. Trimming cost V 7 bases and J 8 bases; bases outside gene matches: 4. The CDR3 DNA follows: TGTGCCAGCAAGGACAGGGGGACGGGGGAGCTGTTTTTT. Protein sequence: CASKDRGTGELFF. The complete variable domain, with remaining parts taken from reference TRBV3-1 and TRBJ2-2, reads DTAVSQTPKYLVTQMGNDKSIKCEQNLGHDTMYWYKQDSKKFLKIMFSYNNKELIINETVPNRFSPKSPDKAHLNLHINSLELGDSAVYFCASKDRGTGELFFGEGSRLTVL.

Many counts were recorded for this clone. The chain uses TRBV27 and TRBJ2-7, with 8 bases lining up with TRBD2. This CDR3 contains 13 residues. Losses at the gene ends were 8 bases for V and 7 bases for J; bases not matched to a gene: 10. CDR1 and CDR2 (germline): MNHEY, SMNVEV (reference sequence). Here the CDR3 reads CASYTAREGEQYF. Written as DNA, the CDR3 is TGTGCCAGCTACACGGCACGGGAGGGGGAGCAGTACTTC.

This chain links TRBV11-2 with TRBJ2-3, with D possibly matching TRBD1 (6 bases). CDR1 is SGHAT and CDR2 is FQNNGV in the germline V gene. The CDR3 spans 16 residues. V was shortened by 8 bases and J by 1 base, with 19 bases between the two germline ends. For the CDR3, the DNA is TGTGCCAGCGGCGATGGCAGGGGATGGGGCACAGATACGCAGTATTTT. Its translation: CASGDGRGWGTDTQYF.

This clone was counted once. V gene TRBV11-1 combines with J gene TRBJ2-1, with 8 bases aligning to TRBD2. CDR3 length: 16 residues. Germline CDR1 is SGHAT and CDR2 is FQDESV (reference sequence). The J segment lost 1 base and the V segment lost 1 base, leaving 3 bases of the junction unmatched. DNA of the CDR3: TGTGCCAGCAGCTTAGGGGGCGGGAGGTCCTACAATGAGCAGTTCTTC. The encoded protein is CASSLGGGRSYNEQFF.

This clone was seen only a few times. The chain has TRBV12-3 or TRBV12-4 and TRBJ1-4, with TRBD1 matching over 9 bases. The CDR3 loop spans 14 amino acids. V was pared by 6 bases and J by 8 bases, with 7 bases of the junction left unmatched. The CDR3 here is CASSPGQGREKLFF. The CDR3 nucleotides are TGTGCCAGCAGCCCTGGACAGGGGAGGGAAAAACTGTTTTTT.

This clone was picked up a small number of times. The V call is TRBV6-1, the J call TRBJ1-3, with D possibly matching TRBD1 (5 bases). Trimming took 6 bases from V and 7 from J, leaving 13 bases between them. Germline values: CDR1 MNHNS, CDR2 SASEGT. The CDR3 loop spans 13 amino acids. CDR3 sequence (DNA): TGTGCCAGCAGCGTCGACAGTCGTAACACCATATATTTT. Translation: CASSVDSRNTIYF.

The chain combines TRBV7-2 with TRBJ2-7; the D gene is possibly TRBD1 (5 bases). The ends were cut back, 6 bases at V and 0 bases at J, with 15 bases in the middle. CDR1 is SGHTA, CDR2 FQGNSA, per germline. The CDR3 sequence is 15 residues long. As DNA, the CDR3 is TGTGCCAGCAGTGAAGCCAGGGCGAGCTCCTACGAGCAGTACTTC. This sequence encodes CASSEARASSYEQYF. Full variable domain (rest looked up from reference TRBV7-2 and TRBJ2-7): GAGVSQSPSNKVTEKGKDVELRCDPISGHTALYWYRQSLGQGLEFLIYFQGNSAPDKSGLPSDRFSAERTGGSVSTLTIQRTQQEDSAVYLCASSEARASSYEQYFGPGTRLTVT.

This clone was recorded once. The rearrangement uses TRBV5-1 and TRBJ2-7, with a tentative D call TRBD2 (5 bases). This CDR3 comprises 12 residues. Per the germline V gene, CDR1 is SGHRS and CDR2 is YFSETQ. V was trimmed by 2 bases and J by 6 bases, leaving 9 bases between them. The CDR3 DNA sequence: TGCGCCAGCAGCTTCGGGAACTGCGAGCAGTACTTC. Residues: CASSFGNCEQYF.

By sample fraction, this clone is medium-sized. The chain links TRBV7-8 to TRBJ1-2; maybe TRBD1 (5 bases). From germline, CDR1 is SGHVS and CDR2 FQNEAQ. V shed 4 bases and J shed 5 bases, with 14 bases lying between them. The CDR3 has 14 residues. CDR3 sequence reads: CASSSEGLGYGYTF. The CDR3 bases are TGTGCCAGCAGCTCTGAGGGGCTCGGGTATGGCTACACCTTC.

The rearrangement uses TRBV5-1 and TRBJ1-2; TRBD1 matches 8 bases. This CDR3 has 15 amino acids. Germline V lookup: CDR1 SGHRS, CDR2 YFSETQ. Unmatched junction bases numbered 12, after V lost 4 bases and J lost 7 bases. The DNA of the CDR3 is TGCGCCAGCAGCACCCGGACAGGGAAGGATGGTGGCTACACCTTC. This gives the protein CASSTRTGKDGGYTF.

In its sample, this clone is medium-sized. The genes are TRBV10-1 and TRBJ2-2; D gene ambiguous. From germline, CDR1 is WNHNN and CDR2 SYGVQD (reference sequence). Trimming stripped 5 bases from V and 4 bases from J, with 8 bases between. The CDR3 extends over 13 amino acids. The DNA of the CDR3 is TGCGCCAGCAGTAAAAGGTTCACCGGGGAGCTGTTTTTT. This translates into CASSKRFTGELFF.

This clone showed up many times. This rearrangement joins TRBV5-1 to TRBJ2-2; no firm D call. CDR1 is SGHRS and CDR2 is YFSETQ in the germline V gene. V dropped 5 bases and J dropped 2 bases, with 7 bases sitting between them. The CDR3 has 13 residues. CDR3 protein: CASRVDNTGELFF. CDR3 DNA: TGCGCCAGCAGGGTCGACAACACCGGGGAGCTGTTTTTT.

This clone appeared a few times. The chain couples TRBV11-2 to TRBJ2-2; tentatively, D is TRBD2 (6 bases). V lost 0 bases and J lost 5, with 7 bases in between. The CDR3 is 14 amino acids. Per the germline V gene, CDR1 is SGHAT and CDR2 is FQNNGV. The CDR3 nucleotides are TGTGCCAGCAGCTTAGAGGCGGGAACCGGGGAGCTGTTTTTT. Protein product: CASSLEAGTGELFF.

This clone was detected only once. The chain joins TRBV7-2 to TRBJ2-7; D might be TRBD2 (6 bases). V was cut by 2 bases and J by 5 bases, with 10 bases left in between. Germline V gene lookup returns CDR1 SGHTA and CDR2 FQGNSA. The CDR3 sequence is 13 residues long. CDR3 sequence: CASSLTGTDEQYF. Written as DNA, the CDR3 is TGTGCCAGCAGCTTAACGGGGACTGACGAGCAGTACTTC.

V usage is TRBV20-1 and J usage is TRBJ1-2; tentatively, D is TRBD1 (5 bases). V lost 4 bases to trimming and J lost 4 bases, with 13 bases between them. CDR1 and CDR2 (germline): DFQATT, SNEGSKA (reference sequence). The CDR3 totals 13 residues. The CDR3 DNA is TGCAGTGCTACCACGGGACTTATCTATGGCTACACCTTC. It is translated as CSATTGLIYGYTF.

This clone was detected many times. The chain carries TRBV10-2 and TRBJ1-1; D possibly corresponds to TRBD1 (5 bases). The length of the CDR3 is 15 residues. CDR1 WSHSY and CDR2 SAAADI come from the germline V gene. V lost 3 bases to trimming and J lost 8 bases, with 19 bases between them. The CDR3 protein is CASSELDVPRDEAFF. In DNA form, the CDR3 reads TGCGCCAGCAGTGAACTCGACGTGCCTAGGGACGAAGCTTTCTTT.

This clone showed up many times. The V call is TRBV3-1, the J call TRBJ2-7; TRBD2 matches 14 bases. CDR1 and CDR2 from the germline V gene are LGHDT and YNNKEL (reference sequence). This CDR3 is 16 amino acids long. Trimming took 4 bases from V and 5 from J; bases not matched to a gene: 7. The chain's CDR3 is CASSRTSGGPLDEQYF. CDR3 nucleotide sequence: TGTGCCAGCAGCCGGACTAGCGGGGGGCCCCTCGACGAGCAGTACTTC.

Here the CDR3 DNA reads TGTGCCAGCAGCTTAACGGGAGGGAGCACAGATACGCAGTATTTT. This translates into CASSLTGGSTDTQYF. The chain joins TRBV7-3 to TRBJ2-3; TRBD2 agrees at 7 bases. Germline V gene data show CDR1 as SGHTA and CDR2 as FQGTGA. This CDR3 is built from 15 residues. The ends lost 0 bases at V and 0 bases at J; junction bases unmatched: 0.

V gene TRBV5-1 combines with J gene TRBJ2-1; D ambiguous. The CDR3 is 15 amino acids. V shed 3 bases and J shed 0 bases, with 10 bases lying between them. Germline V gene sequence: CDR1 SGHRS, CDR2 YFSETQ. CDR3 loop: CASSSYSSSYNEQFF. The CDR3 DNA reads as TGCGCCAGCAGCTCCTACAGTAGCTCCTACAATGAGCAGTTCTTC.

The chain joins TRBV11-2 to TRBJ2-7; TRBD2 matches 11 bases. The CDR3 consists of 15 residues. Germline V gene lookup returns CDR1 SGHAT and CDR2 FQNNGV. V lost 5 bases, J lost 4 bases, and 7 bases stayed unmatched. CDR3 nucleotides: TGTGCCAGCAGCAACGGGAGACTAGCGGGGTACGAGCAGTACTTC. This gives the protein CASSNGRLAGYEQYF.

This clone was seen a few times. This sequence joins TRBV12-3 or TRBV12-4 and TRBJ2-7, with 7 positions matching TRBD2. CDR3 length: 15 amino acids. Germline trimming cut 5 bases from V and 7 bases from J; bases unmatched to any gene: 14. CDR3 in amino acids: CASSLIRDYPREQYF. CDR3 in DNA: TGTGCCAGCAGTCTCATACGGGACTACCCTCGGGAGCAGTACTTC.